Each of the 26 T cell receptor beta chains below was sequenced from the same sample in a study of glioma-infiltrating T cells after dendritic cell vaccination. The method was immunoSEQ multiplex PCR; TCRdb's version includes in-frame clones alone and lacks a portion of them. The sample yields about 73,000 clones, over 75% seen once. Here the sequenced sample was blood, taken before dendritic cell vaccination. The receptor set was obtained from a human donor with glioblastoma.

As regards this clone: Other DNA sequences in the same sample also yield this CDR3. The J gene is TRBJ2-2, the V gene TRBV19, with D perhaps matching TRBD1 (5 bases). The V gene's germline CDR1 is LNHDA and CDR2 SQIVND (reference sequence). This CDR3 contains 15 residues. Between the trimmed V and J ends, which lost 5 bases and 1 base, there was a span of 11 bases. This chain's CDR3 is CASSLGQGNTGELFF. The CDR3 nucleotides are TGTGCCAGTAGTTTGGGGCAGGGGAACACCGGGGAGCTGTTTTTT. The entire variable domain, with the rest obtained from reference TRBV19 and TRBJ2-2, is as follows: DGGITQSPKYLFRKEGQNVTLSCEQNLNHDAMYWYRQDPGQGLRLIYYSQIVNDFQKGDIAEGYSVSREKKESFPLTVTSAQKNPTAFYLCASSLGQGNTGELFFGEGSRLTVL.

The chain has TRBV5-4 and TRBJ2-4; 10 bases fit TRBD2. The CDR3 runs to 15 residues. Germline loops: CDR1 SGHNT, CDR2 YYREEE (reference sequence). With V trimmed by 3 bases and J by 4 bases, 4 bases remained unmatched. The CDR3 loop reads CASSSRTSGKNIQYF. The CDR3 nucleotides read TGTGCCAGCAGCTCCCGGACTAGCGGTAAAAACATTCAGTACTTC.

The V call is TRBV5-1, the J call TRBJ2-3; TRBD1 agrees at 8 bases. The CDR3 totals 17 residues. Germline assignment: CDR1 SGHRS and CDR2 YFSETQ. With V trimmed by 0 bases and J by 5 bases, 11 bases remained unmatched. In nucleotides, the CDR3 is TGCGCCAGCAGCTTGGTTGTGGACAGGGACCCGCGAGATACGCAGTATTTT. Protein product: CASSLVVDRDPRDTQYF.

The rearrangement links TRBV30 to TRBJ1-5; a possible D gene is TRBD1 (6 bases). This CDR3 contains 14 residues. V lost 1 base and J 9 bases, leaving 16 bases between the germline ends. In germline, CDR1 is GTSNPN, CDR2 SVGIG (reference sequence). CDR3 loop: CAWSASTGDVPQHF. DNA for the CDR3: TGTGCCTGGAGTGCGTCGACAGGCGACGTGCCCCAGCATTTT.

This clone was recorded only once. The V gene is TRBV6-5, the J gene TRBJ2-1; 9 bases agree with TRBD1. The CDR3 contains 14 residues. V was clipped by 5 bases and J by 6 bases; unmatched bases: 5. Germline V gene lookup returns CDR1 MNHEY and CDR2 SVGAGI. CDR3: CASSPGTGINEQFF. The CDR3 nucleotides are TGTGCCAGCAGTCCCGGGACAGGGATCAATGAGCAGTTCTTC.

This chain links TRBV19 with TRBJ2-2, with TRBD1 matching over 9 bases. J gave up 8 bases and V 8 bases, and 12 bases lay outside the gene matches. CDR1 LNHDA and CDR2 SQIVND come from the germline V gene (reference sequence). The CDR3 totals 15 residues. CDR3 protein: CASDSGTGRIGELFF. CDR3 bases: TGTGCCAGTGACTCCGGGACAGGGCGAATAGGGGAGCTGTTTTTT.

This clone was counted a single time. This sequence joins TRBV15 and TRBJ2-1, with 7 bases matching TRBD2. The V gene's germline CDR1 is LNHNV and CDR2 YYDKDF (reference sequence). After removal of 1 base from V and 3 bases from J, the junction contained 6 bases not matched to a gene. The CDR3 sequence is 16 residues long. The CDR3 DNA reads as TGTGCCACCAGCAGAGCGGCTAGCGGTAACTACAATGAGCAGTTCTTC. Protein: CATSRAASGNYNEQFF.

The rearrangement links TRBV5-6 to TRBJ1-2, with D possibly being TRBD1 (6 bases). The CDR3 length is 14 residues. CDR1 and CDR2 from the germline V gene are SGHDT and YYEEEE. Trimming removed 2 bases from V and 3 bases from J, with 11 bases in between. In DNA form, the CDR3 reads TGTGCCAGCAGCTTCTGGACAGTTCACTATGGCTACACCTTC. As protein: CASSFWTVHYGYTF.

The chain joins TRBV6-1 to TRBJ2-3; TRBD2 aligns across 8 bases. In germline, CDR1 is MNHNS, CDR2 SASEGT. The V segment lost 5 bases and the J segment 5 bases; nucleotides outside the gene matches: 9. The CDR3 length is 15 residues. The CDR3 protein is CASSPGGGRGDTQYF. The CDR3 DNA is TGTGCCAGCAGTCCTGGCGGGGGGCGAGGAGATACGCAGTATTTT.

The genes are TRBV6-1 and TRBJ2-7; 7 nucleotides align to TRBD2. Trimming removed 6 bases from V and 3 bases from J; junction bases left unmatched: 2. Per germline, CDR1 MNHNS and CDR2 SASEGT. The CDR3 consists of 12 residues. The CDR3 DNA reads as TGTGCCAGCAGAAGCGGGAACTACGAGCAGTACGTC. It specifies CASRSGNYEQYV.

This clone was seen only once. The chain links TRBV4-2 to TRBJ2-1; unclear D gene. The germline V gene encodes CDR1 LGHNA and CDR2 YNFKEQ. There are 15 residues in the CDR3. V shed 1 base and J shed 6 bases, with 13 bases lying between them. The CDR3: CASSQANVASNEQFF. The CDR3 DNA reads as TGTGCCAGCAGCCAAGCTAACGTTGCTAGCAATGAGCAGTTCTTC.

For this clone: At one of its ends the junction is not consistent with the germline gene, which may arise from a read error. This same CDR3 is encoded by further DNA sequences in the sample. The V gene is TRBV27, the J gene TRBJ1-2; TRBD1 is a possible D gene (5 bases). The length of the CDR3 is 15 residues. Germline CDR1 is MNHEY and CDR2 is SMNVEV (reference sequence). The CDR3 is CASSLIGGDLYGYTF. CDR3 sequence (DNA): TGTGCCAGCAGTTTAATCGGGGGAGACCTTTATGGCTACACTTTC.

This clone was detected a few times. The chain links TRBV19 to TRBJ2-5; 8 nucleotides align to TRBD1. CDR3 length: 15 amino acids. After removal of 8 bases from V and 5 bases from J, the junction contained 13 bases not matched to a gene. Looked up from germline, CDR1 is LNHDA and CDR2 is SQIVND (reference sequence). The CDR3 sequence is CASATGTGLRETQYF. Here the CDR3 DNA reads TGTGCCAGTGCCACAGGGACAGGCCTTCGGGAGACCCAGTACTTC.

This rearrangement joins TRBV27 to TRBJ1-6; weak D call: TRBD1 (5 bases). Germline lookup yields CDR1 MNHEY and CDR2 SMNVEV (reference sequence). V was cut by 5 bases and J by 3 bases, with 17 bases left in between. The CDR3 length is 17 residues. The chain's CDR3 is CASSPRDYPFYNSPLHF. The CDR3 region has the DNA TGTGCCAGCAGTCCCCGGGACTATCCCTTCTATAATTCACCCCTCCACTTT.

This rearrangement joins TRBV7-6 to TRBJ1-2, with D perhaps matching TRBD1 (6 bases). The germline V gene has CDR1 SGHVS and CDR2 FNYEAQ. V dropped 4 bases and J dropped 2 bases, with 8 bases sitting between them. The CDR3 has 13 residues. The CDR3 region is CASSSGTNYGYTF. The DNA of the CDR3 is TGTGCCAGCAGCTCCGGGACAAACTATGGCTACACCTTC.

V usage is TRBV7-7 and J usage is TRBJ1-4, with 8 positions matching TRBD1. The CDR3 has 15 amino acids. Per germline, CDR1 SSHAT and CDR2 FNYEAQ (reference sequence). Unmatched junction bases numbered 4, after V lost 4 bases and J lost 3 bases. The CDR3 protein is CASSYGQGANEKLFF. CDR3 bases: TGTGCCAGCAGCTACGGACAGGGCGCTAATGAAAAACTGTTTTTT.

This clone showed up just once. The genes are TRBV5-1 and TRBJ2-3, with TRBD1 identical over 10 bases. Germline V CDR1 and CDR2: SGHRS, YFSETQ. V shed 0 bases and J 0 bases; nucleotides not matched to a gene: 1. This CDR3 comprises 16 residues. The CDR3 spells CASSLGDRGSTDTQYF. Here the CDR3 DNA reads TGCGCCAGCAGCTTGGGGGACAGGGGTAGCACAGATACGCAGTATTTT.

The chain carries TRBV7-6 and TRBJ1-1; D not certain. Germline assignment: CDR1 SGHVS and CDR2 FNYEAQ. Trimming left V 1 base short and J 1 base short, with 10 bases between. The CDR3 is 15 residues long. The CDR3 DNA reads TGTGCCAGCAGCTTAGTTGGAGACGGGAACACTGAAGCTTTCTTT. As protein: CASSLVGDGNTEAFF.

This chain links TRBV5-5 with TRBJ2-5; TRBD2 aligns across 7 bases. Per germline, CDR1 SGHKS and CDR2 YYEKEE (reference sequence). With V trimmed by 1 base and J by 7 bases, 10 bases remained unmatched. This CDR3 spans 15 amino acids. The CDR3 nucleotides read TGTGCCAGCAGCTTGAGGACTAGGACCCACCCGACCCAGTACTTC. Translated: CASSLRTRTHPTQYF.

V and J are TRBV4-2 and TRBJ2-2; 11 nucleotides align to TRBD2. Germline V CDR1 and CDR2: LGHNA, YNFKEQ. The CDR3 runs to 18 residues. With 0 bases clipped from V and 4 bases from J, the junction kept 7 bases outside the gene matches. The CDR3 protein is CASSQEGVAGGRTGELFF. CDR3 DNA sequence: TGTGCCAGCAGCCAAGAGGGTGTAGCGGGAGGGCGCACCGGGGAGCTGTTTTTT.

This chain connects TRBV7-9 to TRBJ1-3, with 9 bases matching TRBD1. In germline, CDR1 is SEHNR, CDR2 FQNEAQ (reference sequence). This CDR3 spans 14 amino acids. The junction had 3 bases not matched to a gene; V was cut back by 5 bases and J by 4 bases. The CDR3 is CASSGDRAGNTIYF. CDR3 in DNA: TGTGCCAGCAGCGGGGACAGGGCGGGAAACACCATATATTTT. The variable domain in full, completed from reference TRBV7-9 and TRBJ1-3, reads DTGVSQNPRHKITKRGQNVTFRCDPISEHNRLYWYRQTLGQGPEFLTYFQNEAQLEKSRLLSDRFSAERPKGSFSTLEIQRTEQGDSAMYLCASSGDRAGNTIYFGEGSWLTVV.

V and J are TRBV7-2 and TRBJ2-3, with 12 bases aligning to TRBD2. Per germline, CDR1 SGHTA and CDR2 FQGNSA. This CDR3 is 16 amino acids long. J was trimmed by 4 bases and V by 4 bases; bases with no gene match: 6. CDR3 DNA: TGTGCCAGCAGCTCCGCTCGACTAGCGGGGGCAGATACGCAGTATTTT. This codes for CASSSARLAGADTQYF.

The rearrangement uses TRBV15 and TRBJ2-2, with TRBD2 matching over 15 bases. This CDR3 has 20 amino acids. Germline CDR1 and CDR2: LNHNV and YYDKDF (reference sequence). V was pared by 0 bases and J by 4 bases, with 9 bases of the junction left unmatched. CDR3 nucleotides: TGTGCCACCAGCAGAGATCCTCGGACTAGCGGGAGGGGTGGCACCGGGGAGCTGTTTTTT. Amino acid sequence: CATSRDPRTSGRGGTGELFF.

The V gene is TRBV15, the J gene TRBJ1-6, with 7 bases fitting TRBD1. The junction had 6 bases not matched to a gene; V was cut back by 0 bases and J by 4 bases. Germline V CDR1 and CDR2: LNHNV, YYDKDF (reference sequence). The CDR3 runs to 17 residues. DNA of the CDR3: TGTGCCACCAGCAGAGATCCCCGACAGGGATATAATTCACCCCTCCACTTT. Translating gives CATSRDPRQGYNSPLHF.

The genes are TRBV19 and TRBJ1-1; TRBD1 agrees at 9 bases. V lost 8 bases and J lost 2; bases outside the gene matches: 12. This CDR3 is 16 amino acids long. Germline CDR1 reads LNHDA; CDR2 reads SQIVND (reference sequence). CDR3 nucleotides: TGTGCCAGTGGCCTTGGCCCGGGACAGGGTAACACTGAAGCTTTCTTT. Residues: CASGLGPGQGNTEAFF.

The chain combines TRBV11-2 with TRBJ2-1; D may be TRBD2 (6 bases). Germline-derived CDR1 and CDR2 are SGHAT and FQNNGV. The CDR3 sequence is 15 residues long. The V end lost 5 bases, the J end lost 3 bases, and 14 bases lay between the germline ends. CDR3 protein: CASSRGDSVYNEQFF. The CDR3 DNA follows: TGTGCCAGCAGCCGTGGGGACTCTGTCTACAATGAGCAGTTCTTC.